This TCR beta chain originates from a study of CD8+ T cells in alopecia areata. Notes on the study in general: Sharing of TCR sequences between patients (possibly for HLA-related reasons) was less clear than in mice.

Cells pooled from cutaneous lymph nodes were sorted on CD4, CD8alpha, NKG2D, NKG2ACE and other markers. A few counts support this clone. Its antigen is unidentified. Germline and genes here are mouse. The read is 4 residues too short to cover the CDR3 end, so that end is filled in from the germline J gene. Once RNA had been extracted, it was reverse transcribed into cDNA to act as the sequencing template. Generated by immunoSEQ multiplex PCR, the TCRdb table keeps only in-frame clones and is missing some. The sample gives about 270,000 clones, none seen only once, and the top ten clones hold 1.2%. CDR1 and CDR2 (germline): NSHNY, SYGAGN. The CDR3 contains 12 residues. Trimming stripped 5 bases from V and 5 bases from J, with 8 bases between.

The sample comprised CD4+ T cells sorted from a lymph node. The chain employs TRBV13-1 and TRBJ2-1; possible D gene TRBD1, 5 bases. The clonotype was recovered from a C3H/HeJ mouse with alopecia areata. The mice in this strain carry MHC haplotype H2-k. The CDR3 bases that were read are TGTGCCAGCAGCGGACAAAATGCT. It specifies CASSGQNA. In full, the CDR3 reads CASSGQNAEQFF.